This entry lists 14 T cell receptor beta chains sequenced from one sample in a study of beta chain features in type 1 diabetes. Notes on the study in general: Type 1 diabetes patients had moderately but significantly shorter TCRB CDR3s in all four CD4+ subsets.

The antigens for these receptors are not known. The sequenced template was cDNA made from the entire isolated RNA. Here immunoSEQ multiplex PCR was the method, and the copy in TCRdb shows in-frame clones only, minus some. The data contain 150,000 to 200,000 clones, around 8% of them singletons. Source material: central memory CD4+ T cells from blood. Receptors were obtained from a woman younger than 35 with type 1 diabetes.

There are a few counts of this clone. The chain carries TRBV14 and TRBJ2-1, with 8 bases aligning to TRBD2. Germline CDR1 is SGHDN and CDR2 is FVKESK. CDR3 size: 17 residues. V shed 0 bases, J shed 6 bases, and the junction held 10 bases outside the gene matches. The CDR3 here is CASSQDMGSGNFNEQFF. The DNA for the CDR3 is TGTGCCAGCAGCCAAGATATGGGTAGCGGGAATTTCAATGAGCAGTTCTTC.

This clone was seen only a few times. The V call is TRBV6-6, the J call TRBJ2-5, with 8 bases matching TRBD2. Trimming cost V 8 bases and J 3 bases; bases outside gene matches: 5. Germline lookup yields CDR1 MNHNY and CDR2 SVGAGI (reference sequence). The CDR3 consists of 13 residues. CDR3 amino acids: CASYGRAKETQYF. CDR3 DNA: TGTGCCAGCTACGGGAGGGCCAAAGAGACCCAGTACTTC.

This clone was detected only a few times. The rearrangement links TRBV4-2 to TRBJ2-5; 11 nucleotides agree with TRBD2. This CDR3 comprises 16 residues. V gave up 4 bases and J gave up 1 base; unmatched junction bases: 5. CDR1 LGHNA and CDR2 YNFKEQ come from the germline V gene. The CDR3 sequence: CASSPLAGGRQETQYF. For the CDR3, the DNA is TGTGCCAGCAGCCCCCTAGCGGGAGGTCGCCAAGAGACCCAGTACTTC.

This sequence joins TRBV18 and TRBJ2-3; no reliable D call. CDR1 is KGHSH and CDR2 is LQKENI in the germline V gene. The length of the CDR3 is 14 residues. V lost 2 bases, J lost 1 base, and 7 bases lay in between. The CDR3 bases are TGTGCCAGCTCACCATCCCGGGGCACAGATACGCAGTATTTT. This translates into CASSPSRGTDTQYF.

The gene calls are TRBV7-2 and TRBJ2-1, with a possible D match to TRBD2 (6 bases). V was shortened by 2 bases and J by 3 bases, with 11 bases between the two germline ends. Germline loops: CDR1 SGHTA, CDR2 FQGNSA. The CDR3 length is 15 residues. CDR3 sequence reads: CASSLWAGLYNEQFF. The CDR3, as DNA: TGTGCCAGCAGCTTATGGGCGGGACTCTACAATGAGCAGTTCTTC. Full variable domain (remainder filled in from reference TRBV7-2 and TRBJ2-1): GAGVSQSPSNKVTEKGKDVELRCDPISGHTALYWYRQSLGQGLEFLIYFQGNSAPDKSGLPSDRFSAERTGGSVSTLTIQRTQQEDSAVYLCASSLWAGLYNEQFFGPGTRLTVL.

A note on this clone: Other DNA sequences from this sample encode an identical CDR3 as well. The CDR3 spells CASSSWTAGYTF. Written as DNA, the CDR3 is TGTGCCAGCAGCTCCTGGACTGCAGGCTACACCTTC. J is TRBJ1-2 and V is TRBV11-2; no firm D call. This CDR3 is 12 amino acids long. The germline gives CDR1 SGHAT, CDR2 FQNNGV. V lost 4 bases to trimming and J lost 8 bases, with 11 bases between them.

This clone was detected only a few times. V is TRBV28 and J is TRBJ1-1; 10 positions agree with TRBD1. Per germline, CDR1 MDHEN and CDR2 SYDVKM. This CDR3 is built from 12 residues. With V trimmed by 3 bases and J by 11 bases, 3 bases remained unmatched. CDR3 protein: CASSFEGQGAFF. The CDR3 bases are TGTGCCAGCAGTTTTGAGGGACAGGGGGCTTTCTTT.

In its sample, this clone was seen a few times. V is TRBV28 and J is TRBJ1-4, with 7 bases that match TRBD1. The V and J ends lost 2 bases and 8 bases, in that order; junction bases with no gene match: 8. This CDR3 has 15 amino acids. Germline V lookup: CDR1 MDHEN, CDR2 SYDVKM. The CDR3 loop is CASSLGGNRGEKLFF. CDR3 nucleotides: TGTGCCAGCAGTTTAGGAGGGAACAGGGGCGAAAAACTGTTTTTT. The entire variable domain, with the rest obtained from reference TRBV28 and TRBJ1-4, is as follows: DVKVTQSSRYLVKRTGEKVFLECVQDMDHENMFWYRQDPGLGLRLIYFSYDVKMKEKGDIPEGYSVSREKKERFSLILESASTNQTSMYLCASSLGGNRGEKLFFGSGTQLSVL.

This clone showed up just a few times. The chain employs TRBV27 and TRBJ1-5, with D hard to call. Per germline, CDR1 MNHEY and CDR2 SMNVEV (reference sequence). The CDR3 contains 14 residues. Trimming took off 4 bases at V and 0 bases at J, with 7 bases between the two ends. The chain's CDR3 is CASSYSRSNQPQHF. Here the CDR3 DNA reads TGTGCCAGCAGTTACTCTCGTAGCAATCAGCCCCAGCATTTT.

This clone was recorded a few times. The CDR3 spells CASRPTDRDLGYTF. The CDR3 DNA is TGTGCCAGCAGACCTACTGACAGGGACCTTGGCTACACCTTC. This chain connects TRBV6-6 to TRBJ1-2; 7 bases are a match to TRBD1. The CDR3 has 14 residues. Germline V gene lookup returns CDR1 MNHNY and CDR2 SVGAGI (reference sequence). V lost 6 bases, J lost 7 bases, and 11 bases stayed unmatched.

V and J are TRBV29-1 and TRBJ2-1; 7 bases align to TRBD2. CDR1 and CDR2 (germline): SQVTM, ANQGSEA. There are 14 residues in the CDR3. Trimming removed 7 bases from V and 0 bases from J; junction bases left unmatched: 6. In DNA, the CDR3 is TGCAGCGGTCTAGCGGCCGGCTCCTACAATGAGCAGTTCTTC. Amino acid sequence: CSGLAAGSYNEQFF.

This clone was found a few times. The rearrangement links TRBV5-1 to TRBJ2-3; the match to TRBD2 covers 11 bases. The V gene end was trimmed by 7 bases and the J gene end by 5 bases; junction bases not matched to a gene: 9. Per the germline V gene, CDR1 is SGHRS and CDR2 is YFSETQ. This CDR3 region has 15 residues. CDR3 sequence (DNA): TGCGCCAGCGAGGCTAGCGGGGGGTTCGGAGATACGCAGTATTTT. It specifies CASEASGGFGDTQYF.

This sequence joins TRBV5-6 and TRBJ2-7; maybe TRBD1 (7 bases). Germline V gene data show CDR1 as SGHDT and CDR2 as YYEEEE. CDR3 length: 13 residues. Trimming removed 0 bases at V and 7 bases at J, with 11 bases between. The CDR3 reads CASSLATGREQYF. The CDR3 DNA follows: TGTGCCAGCAGCTTGGCGACAGGGAGGGAGCAGTACTTC.

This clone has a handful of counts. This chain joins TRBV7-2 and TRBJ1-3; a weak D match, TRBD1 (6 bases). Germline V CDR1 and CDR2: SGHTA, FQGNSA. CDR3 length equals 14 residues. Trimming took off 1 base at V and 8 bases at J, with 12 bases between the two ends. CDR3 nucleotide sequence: TGTGCCAGCAGCTTAGGACCAGGGGTAGACACCATATATTTT. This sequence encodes CASSLGPGVDTIYF. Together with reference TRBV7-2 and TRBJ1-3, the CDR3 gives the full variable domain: GAGVSQSPSNKVTEKGKDVELRCDPISGHTALYWYRQSLGQGLEFLIYFQGNSAPDKSGLPSDRFSAERTGGSVSTLTIQRTQQEDSAVYLCASSLGPGVDTIYFGEGSWLTVV.